This is a list of T cell receptor beta chains from one sample in a study of blood T cell repertoires in COVID-19. The protocol was immunoSEQ multiplex PCR, while the TCRdb copy is restricted to in-frame clones and leaves out a portion. The table includes roughly 210,000 clones, around 87% detected once. The sample taken for sequencing was PBMCs or T cells enriched from blood (not recorded which). These receptors were obtained from a man aged 25 to 45 in a cohort exposed to, infected with or recovered from COVID-19 (not recorded which). The CDR3 runs from the conserved cysteine through the conserved F or W. Each record gives: J gene, clone size, D gene, V gene, CDR3 DNA, CDR3 protein. A D gene is named only where the DNA matches it firmly. The size entry is marked missing in some rows and otherwise reads once, few, many or a size class.

TRBJ2-7 | NA | TRBD2 | TRBV28 | TGTGCCAGCAGTTTATTCCGCGGGAGGGCCTCCTACGAGCAGTACTTC | CASSLFRGRASYEQYF
TRBJ2-4 | NA | TRBD1 | TRBV24-1 | TGTGCCACCAGTGGGACAGGCAACTTTAGAGCCAAAAACATTCAGTACTTC | CATSGTGNFRAKNIQYF
TRBJ2-7 | NA | TRBD1 | TRBV5-4 | TGTGCCAGCAGCTTACAGGGGGGCTACGAGCAGTACTTC | CASSLQGGYEQYF
TRBJ2-1 | NA | NA | TRBV27 | TGTGCCAGCAACCCCGGAGGGAGCTCCTACAATGAGCAGTTCTTC | CASNPGGSSYNEQFF
TRBJ1-3 | NA | NA | TRBV18 | TGTGCCAGCTCACCAATCGGTCCTGAGGGTTATGGAAACACCATATATTTT | CASSPIGPEGYGNTIYF
TRBJ2-7 | NA | NA | TRBV5-4 | TGTGCCAGCAGCGAGACCGGGACTTGGGCCTACGAGCAGTACTTC | CASSETGTWAYEQYF
TRBJ2-1 | once | TRBD2 | TRBV12-5 | TGTGCTAGTGGCCCAGGACTAGCTGTTTTCGATGAGCAGTTCTTC | CASGPGLAVFDEQFF
TRBJ1-6 | few | TRBD1 | TRBV19 | TGTGCCAGTCGAGGGGCGGGGACAGAATCACCCCTCCACTTT | CASRGAGTESPLHF
TRBJ1-1 | NA | NA | TRBV13 | TGTGCCAGCAGCTTAAACAGGGTCATCACTGAAGCTTTCTTT | CASSLNRVITEAFF
TRBJ1-2 | NA | NA | TRBV18 | TGTGCCAGCTCACCCCCTGGGGAGGGCTATGGCTACACCTTC | CASSPPGEGYGYTF
TRBJ1-1 | NA | TRBD1 | TRBV5-1 | TGCGCCAGCAGCTTGGATGGCCAGGGGGCGACTGAAGCTTTCTTT | CASSLDGQGATEAFF
TRBJ2-2 | once | TRBD1 | TRBV11-3 | TGTGCCAGCACCCCAGGACAGGGGGGAAATCGGCCGACGAACACCGGGGAGCTGTTTTTT | CASTPGQGGNRPTNTGELFF
TRBJ2-3 | NA | TRBD2 | TRBV4-3 | TGCGCCAGCAGCCAAGGACTAGCGGGAGAACCCGGTACGCAGTATTTT | CASSQGLAGEPGTQYF
TRBJ2-2 | NA | NA | TRBV5-1 | TGCGCCAGCAAAATCCTGTACACCGGGGAGCTGTTTTTT | CASKILYTGELFF
TRBJ1-5 | NA | NA | TRBV6-5 | TGTGCCAGCAGAGCCCGATTGGGGGCAAATCAGCCCCAGCATTTT | CASRARLGANQPQHF
TRBJ1-2 | NA | NA | TRBV5-8 | TGTGCCAGCAGCTTTGATTCAGGGACACTTTATGGCTACACCTTC | CASSFDSGTLYGYTF